Detailed here is one T cell receptor beta chain. This sample is part of a study of T-cell memory formation after mild COVID-19. Whole-study context: Largely donor-specific TCR clusters were found.

TCRdb redid the calling of the 5' RACE reads with MiXCR, one entry per CDR3 protein. The sample consists of approximately 260,000 distinct CDR3 sequences, 15% to 20% of them appearing once. The sequence was obtained from a young man who had mild COVID-19 (a few samples of this study predate the infection). Cell type and time point are not known. Source material: PBMCs or a T cell subset sorted from them (not recorded which).

The DNA of the CDR3 is TGTGCCAGCAGGGACTACCAAGAGACCCAGTACTTC. Translation gives CASRDYQETQYF. The chain links TRBV2 to TRBJ2-5, with D possibly being TRBD2 (5 bases). The length of the CDR3 is 12 residues. Germline loops: CDR1 SNHLY, CDR2 FYNNEI. Trimming shortened V by 6 bases and J by 0 bases, and 5 bases separated the two germline ends.